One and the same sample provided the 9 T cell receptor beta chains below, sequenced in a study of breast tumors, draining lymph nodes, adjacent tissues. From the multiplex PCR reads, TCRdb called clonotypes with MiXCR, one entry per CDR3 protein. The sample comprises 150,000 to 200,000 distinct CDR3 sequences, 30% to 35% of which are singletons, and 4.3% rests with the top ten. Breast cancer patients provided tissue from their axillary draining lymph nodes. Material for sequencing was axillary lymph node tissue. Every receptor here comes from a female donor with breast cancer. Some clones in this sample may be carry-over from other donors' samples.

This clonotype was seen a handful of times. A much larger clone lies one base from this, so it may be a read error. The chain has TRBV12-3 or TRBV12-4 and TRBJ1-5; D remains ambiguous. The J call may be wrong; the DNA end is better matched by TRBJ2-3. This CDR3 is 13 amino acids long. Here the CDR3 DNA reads TGTGCCAGCCGGCCGGAGAGCAATCAGCCCCAGTATTTT. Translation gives CASRPESNQPQYF.

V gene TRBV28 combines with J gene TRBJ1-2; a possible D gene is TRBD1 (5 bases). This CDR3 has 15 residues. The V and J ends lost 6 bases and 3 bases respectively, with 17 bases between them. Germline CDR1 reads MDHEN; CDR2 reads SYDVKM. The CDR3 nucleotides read TGTGCCAGCAGCCGACCGGGACCGCCGTACTATGGCTACACCTTC. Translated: CASSRPGPPYYGYTF.

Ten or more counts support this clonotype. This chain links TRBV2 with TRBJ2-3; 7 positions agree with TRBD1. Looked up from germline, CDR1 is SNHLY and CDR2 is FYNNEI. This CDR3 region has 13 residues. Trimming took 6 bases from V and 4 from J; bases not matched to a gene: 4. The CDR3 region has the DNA TGTGCCAGCAGGCCCCAGGGGGCAGATACGCAGTATTTT. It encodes CASRPQGADTQYF.

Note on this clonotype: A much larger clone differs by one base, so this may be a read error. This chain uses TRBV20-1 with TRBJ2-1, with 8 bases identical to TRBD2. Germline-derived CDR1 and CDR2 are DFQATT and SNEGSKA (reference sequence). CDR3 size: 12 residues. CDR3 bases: TGCAGTGCTAGGGGACTAGGAAATGAGCCGTTCTTC. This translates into CSARGLGNEPFF.

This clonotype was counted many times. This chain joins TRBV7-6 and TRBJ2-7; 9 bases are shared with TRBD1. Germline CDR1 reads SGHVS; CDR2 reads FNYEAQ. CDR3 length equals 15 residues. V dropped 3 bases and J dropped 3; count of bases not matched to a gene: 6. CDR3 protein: CASSLGSGQGYEQYF. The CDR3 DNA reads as TGTGCCAGCAGCTTGGGTTCGGGACAGGGCTACGAGCAGTACTTC.

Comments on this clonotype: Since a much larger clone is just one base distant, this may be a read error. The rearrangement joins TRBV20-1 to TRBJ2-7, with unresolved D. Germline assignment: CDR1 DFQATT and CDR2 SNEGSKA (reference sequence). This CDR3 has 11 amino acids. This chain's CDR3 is CSARVQSEQSF. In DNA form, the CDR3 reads TGCAGTGCTAGAGTGCAGAGCGAGCAGTCCTTC.

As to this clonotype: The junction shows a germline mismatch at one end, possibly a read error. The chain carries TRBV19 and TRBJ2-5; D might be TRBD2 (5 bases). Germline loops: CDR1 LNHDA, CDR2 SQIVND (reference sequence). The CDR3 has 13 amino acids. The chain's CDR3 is CTSSVLPGETRYF. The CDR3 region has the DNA TGTACCAGTAGTGTATTACCTGGGGAGACCCGGTACTTC.

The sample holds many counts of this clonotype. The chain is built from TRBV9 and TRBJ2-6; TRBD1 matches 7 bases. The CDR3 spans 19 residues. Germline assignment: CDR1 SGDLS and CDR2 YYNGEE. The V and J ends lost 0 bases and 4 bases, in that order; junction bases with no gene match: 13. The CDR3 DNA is TGTGCCAGCAGCGTAGAAACAGGGGCGACCTGGAGGGGGGCCAACGTCCTGACTTTC. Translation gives CASSVETGATWRGANVLTF.

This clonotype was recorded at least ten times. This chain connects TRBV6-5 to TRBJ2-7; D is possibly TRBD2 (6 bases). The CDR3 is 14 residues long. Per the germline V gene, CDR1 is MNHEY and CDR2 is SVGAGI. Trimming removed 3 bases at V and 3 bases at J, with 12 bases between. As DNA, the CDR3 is TGTGCCAGCAGTTATGACGGGAGCGGCTACGAGCAGTACTTC. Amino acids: CASSYDGSGYEQYF.